Shown below are 5 T cell receptor beta chains from a single sample sequenced in a study of a mutant IDH1 vaccine in newly diagnosed glioma. These TCRs are of unknown antigen specificity. The data were produced by immunoSEQ multiplex PCR, yet TCRdb's version contains in-frame clones alone and is incomplete. The sample lists around 40,000 clones, roughly 84% seen once, with about 2.2% in the top ten. The time point was: week 11, during vaccination. Topical imiquimod was applied with each vaccine dose, which held 300 ug of mutant IDH1 20-mer peptide. The specimen was PBMCs, collected from a glioma patient whose treatment included an IDH1 peptide vaccine. The source of these receptors is a man between 40 and 49 years old with glioma.

The rearrangement uses TRBV29-1 and TRBJ2-7; 10 bases agree with TRBD2. Trimming at V came to 8 bases and at J to 6 bases, leaving 25 bases not matched to a gene. The CDR3 is made up of 18 amino acids. Germline values: CDR1 SQVTM, CDR2 ANQGSEA. The chain's CDR3 is CSPCRTGQGLAGVFEQYF. CDR3 nucleotide sequence: TGCAGCCCCTGCCGGACAGGGCAGGGGCTAGCGGGAGTTTTCGAGCAGTACTTC.

This chain links TRBV2 with TRBJ2-3; no reliable D call. V was trimmed by 1 base and J by 2 bases, leaving 10 bases between them. The CDR3 has 15 amino acids. Germline CDR1 and CDR2: SNHLY and FYNNEI. CDR3: CASSEVGVNTDTQYF. CDR3 nucleotide sequence: TGTGCCAGCAGTGAAGTAGGCGTCAACACAGATACGCAGTATTTT. Complete variable domain (other parts from reference TRBV2 and TRBJ2-3): EPEVTQTPSHQVTQMGQEVILRCVPISNHLYFYWYRQILGQKVEFLVSFYNNEISEKSEIFDDQFSVERPDGSNFTLKIRSTKLEDSAMYFCASSEVGVNTDTQYFGPGTRLTVL.

This clone was detected only a few times. The V call is TRBV2, the J call TRBJ1-1; D is uncertain. Between the trimmed V and J ends, which lost 4 bases and 2 bases, there was a span of 5 bases. From germline, CDR1 is SNHLY and CDR2 FYNNEI. This CDR3 is 12 amino acids long. Here the CDR3 DNA reads TGTGCCAGCAGTGGAGTTAACACTGAAGCTTTCTTT. This gives the protein CASSGVNTEAFF.

The chain links TRBV7-9 to TRBJ1-3; D is ambiguous. CDR1 SEHNR and CDR2 FQNEAQ come from the germline V gene (reference sequence). Trimming shortened V by 8 bases and J by 0 bases, and 2 bases separated the two germline ends. This CDR3 comprises 11 residues. CDR3: CASYSGNTIYF. The CDR3 nucleotides are TGTGCCAGCTACTCTGGAAACACCATATATTTT. Looking up the rest from reference TRBV7-9 and TRBJ1-3 gives the full variable domain: DTGVSQNPRHKITKRGQNVTFRCDPISEHNRLYWYRQTLGQGPEFLTYFQNEAQLEKSRLLSDRFSAERPKGSFSTLEIQRTEQGDSAMYLCASYSGNTIYFGEGSWLTVV.

The chain uses TRBV2 and TRBJ2-5; 9 nucleotides align to TRBD1. CDR1 and CDR2 from the germline V gene are SNHLY and FYNNEI. The CDR3 extends over 14 amino acids. CDR3 nucleotides: TGTGCAACCGGTGGGACAGGGAGCCCAGAGACCCAGTACTTC. Translation: CATGGTGSPETQYF.